The clone carrying this T cell receptor (beta chain) occurred once. This sample is part of a study of tumor-infiltrating lymphocytes in oesophageal squamous cell carcinoma. The germline V gene encodes CDR1 MNHNS and CDR2 SASEGT. The CDR3 sequence is 16 residues long. MiXCR, applied by TCRdb to the PCR reads, yields one record per CDR3 protein. The repertoire holds some 14,000 distinct CDR3 sequences, with 51% as singletons. This sequence originates from a female donor with esophageal squamous cell carcinoma. This sequence joins TRBV6-1 and TRBJ2-7; 10 positions match TRBD2. Matching the DNA end better, TRBJ2-5 makes the J call doubtful. The sequenced material came from blood. Here the CDR3 reads CASSRLAGGLMETQYF. The CDR3, as DNA: TGTGCCAGCAGTCGACTAGCGGGTGGGCTTATGGAGACCCAGTACTTC.